This T cell receptor beta chain was recorded in a study of T cells in Graves' hyperthyroidism and ophthalmopathy. Using RNA transcripts as the source, TCR beta CDR3 regions were amplified. Carried out on the TCR CDR3, a first-round RT-PCR used the HTBI primer set. TCRdb fed the multiplex PCR reads into MiXCR, producing one record per CDR3 protein. The sample holds more than 350,000 distinct CDR3 sequences; about 15% are singletons and the top ten take roughly 33%. The CDR3 runs 15 residues. Between the trimmed V and J ends, which lost 3 bases and 5 bases, there was a span of 14 bases. Germline CDR1 reads MDHEN; CDR2 reads SYDVKM. This clonotype was found many times.

V is TRBV28 and J is TRBJ1-5; D is undetermined. Source material: blood. The sequence was obtained from a woman aged 25 to 45 with Graves' hyperthyroidism. CDR3 in DNA: TGTGCCAGCAGTTTGCATGAGGGTGTTGATCAGCCCCAGCATTTT. Encoded protein: CASSLHEGVDQPQHF.